These T cell receptor beta chains were read from a single sample in a study of regulatory T cells in long-lasting Graves disease. TCRdb itself ran the multiplex PCR reads through MiXCR, one entry per CDR3 protein. The table records 320,000 or so distinct CDR3 sequences, approximately 20% of them present only once. The sequences come from peripheral blood mononuclear cells (PBMCs), collected at new diagnosis, from a patient treated with antithyroid drugs. The receptors were sampled from a female donor with Graves disease. Each CDR3 is given with its conserved first and last residue. The order of the fields is V gene, clone size, J gene, D gene, CDR3 DNA, CDR3 protein. A D gene is named only where the DNA matches it firmly. Clone size, where shown, is once, few, many, or a class for clones that have expanded.

V: TRBV7-2; size: many; J: TRBJ2-3; D: .; DNA: TGTGCCAGCAGCTCCCGGAGGGCCGCAGATACGCAGTATTTT; CDR3: CASSSRRAADTQYF
V: TRBV20-1; size: few; J: TRBJ2-5; D: .; DNA: TGCAGTGCTGTAATCTCAGGAAAAGGGACCCAGTACTTC; CDR3: CSAVISGKGTQYF
V: TRBV6-5; size: many; J: TRBJ2-2; D: TRBD1; DNA: TGTGCCAGCAGTTCGGGACAGACTACCGGGGAGCTGTTTTTT; CDR3: CASSSGQTTGELFF
V: TRBV28; size: many; J: TRBJ1-6; D: .; DNA: TGTGCCAGCAGTTTGGCAGGGGTCTCACCCCTCCACTTT; CDR3: CASSLAGVSPLHF
V: TRBV25-1; size: few; J: TRBJ2-7; D: .; DNA: TGTGCCAGCAGTGAATCCCTGGGCGGATCCTACGAGCAGTACTTC; CDR3: CASSESLGGSYEQYF
V: TRBV19; size: many; J: TRBJ2-7; D: TRBD2; DNA: TGTGCCAGTAGTCCGTCCGGAACTAGCGGGAGGGCCGAGCAGTACTTC; CDR3: CASSPSGTSGRAEQYF
V: TRBV4-1; size: many; J: TRBJ2-5; D: TRBD1; DNA: TGCGCCAGCACCCCTACAGGGGCCCAAGAGACCCAGTACTTC; CDR3: CASTPTGAQETQYF
V: TRBV19; size: few; J: TRBJ2-6; D: .; DNA: TGTGCCAGTAGTTCGGAGGGGGCCAACGTCCTGACTTTC; CDR3: CASSSEGANVLTF
V: TRBV19; size: .; J: TRBJ2-1; D: .; DNA: TGTGCCAGTAGTATTTTCGCTAGCGCTAGTTCCTACAATGAGCAGTTCTTC; CDR3: CASSIFASASSYNEQFF
V: TRBV5-4; size: .; J: TRBJ2-2; D: .; DNA: TGTGCCAGCAGCGCCCGGACAGTGTTCGCGAACACCGGGGAGCTGTTTTTT; CDR3: CASSARTVFANTGELFF
V: TRBV27; size: .; J: TRBJ2-1; D: TRBD1; DNA: TGTGCCAGCAGTTTCGCCCCGTCGGACAGGAGCAGTGAGCAGTTCTTC; CDR3: CASSFAPSDRSSEQFF
V: TRBV2; size: many; J: TRBJ2-7; D: .; DNA: TGTGCCAGCAGTGAAAGGGGGGGGCGCGAGCAGTACTTC; CDR3: CASSERGGREQYF
V: TRBV4-1; size: many; J: TRBJ2-5; D: TRBD2; DNA: TGCGCCAGCAGCGCAAGGACTAGCGGGCGGGAGGAGACCCAGTACTTC; CDR3: CASSARTSGREETQYF
V: TRBV11-3; size: few; J: TRBJ1-2; D: .; DNA: TGTGCCACAGCAGTGGACGCCCCCCGGAATGGCTACACCTTC; CDR3: CATAVDAPRNGYTF
V: TRBV6-2/TRBV6-3; size: many; J: TRBJ2-1; D: TRBD1; DNA: TGTGCCAGCAGTAGGGACAGGGGCGATGAGCAGTTCTTC; CDR3: CASSRDRGDEQFF
V: TRBV28; size: many; J: TRBJ2-7; D: TRBD2; DNA: TGTGCCAGCAGTTACACTGGCCGGGGGGGGCAGTACTTC; CDR3: CASSYTGRGGQYF
V: TRBV30; size: many; J: TRBJ1-3; D: TRBD1; DNA: TGTGCCTGTAATCACGGACAGGGGAATCGGGGAAACACCATATATTTT; CDR3: CACNHGQGNRGNTIYF
V: TRBV12-3/TRBV12-4; size: many; J: TRBJ1-6; D: .; DNA: TGTGCCAGCGGGGCCGGGACGGGGAATAATTCACCCCTCCACTTT; CDR3: CASGAGTGNNSPLHF
V: TRBV12-3/TRBV12-4; size: many; J: TRBJ2-7; D: .; DNA: TGTGCCAGCAGTCATGACAGACCACACTACGAGCAGTACTTC; CDR3: CASSHDRPHYEQYF
V: TRBV20-1; size: many; J: TRBJ2-3; D: TRBD2; DNA: TGCAGTGCTAGTGACCGCGGGAGGTCGCCGGGTGTAGATACGCAGTATTTT; CDR3: CSASDRGRSPGVDTQYF
V: TRBV28; size: .; J: TRBJ2-5; D: .; DNA: TGTGCCAGCAGTTTTTCCCTCCATGTGCCCTCCGCCCAAGAGACCCAGTACTTC; CDR3: CASSFSLHVPSAQETQYF
V: TRBV28; size: many; J: TRBJ1-5; D: .; DNA: TGTGCCAGCAGTTTAAACAGGGCGAGCAATCAGCCCCAGCATTTT; CDR3: CASSLNRASNQPQHF
V: TRBV2; size: many; J: TRBJ2-2; D: .; DNA: TGTGCCAGCAGTCCCCTCTCTTCTAGTGATAGGCGGAGCGGGGAGCTGTTTTTT; CDR3: CASSPLSSSDRRSGELFF
V: TRBV27; size: many; J: TRBJ2-1; D: TRBD2; DNA: TGTGCCAGCAGTGGGCCGATTGGTAGCGGGAGTCTCCCCTACAATGAGCAGTTCTTC; CDR3: CASSGPIGSGSLPYNEQFF
V: TRBV12-3/TRBV12-4; size: .; J: TRBJ1-4; D: TRBD1; DNA: TGTGCCAGCAGTTCGCCGGGACAGGGGAATGAAAAACTGTTTTTT; CDR3: CASSSPGQGNEKLFF